This TCR beta chain appears in the sequencing data of a study of control samples from healthy donors and cancer patients. Clones were read by immunoSEQ multiplex PCR, and TCRdb kept only the in-frame ones, dropping some. The sample holds roughly 70,000 clones, 84% seen once. There are 13 residues in the CDR3. CDR1 MDHEN and CDR2 SYDVKM come from the germline V gene. The germline V and J ends were trimmed by 6 bases and 4 bases, with 12 bases remaining between them. This receptor was identified in a man between 45 and 60 years old in good health. The genes are TRBV28 and TRBJ1-1, with D possibly being TRBD1 (6 bases). Sequencing was carried out using blood. This CDR3 reads CASRPGQFTEAFF. The DNA of the CDR3 is TGTGCCAGCAGGCCAGGACAGTTCACTGAAGCTTTCTTT.